This T cell receptor (beta chain) was sequenced for a study of shared clonotypes between healthy human individuals. As to this clone: What it recognizes is unknown.

Evenly divided among several immunoSEQ plates was the genomic DNA of each subset. Method: immunoSEQ multiplex PCR; TCRdb's copy keeps in-frame clones and lacks some. The sample shows approximately 2.5 million clones, 80% to 95% of them seen only once. Findings of the study overall: An effect of sequencing depth on clonotype sharing among donors was expected.

Germline V gene data show CDR1 as MNHEY and CDR2 as SVGAGI. The ends were cut back, 2 bases at V and 4 bases at J, with 14 bases in the middle. The CDR3 length is 16 residues. The chain combines TRBV6-5 with TRBJ2-2; D possibly corresponds to TRBD1 (5 bases). The specimen sequenced was naive CD4+ T cells from PBMCs. Subset noted: CD45RA+ positively selected. The clonotype comes from a man in his late teens or twenties in good health. Some clones in this sample may be carry-over from other donors' samples. The CDR3 sequence is CASSYQGFDGTGELFF. CDR3 DNA: TGTGCCAGCAGTTACCAGGGATTCGATGGCACCGGGGAGCTGTTTTTT.